These 31 T cell receptor beta chains originate from one sample sequenced in a study of blood T cell repertoires in COVID-19. Clones were sequenced by immunoSEQ multiplex PCR, and TCRdb holds only the in-frame ones, with some missing. Altogether some 250,000 clones are present, roughly 90% being singletons, with the ten largest covering 0.7%. The sample taken for sequencing was peripheral blood. The source of these receptors is a human donor in a cohort sampled during active COVID-19.

The rearrangement uses TRBV7-2 and TRBJ2-7, with 7 bases that match TRBD2. The CDR3 is made up of 15 amino acids. V was clipped by 1 base and J by 4 bases; unmatched bases: 7. Germline-derived CDR1 and CDR2 are SGHTA and FQGNSA. The CDR3 region has the DNA TGTGCCAGCAGCTTAGGTGGGGGGGATTTGTACGAGCAGTACTTC. It is translated as CASSLGGGDLYEQYF.

The chain carries TRBV27 and TRBJ2-3; D is possibly TRBD2 (5 bases). V was trimmed by 0 bases and J by 5 bases, leaving 9 bases between them. The CDR3 loop spans 14 amino acids. Germline V gene sequence: CDR1 MNHEY, CDR2 SMNVEV (reference sequence). CDR3 sequence reads: CASSLSRGGDTQYF. CDR3 nucleotide sequence: TGTGCCAGCAGTTTATCGAGAGGAGGAGATACGCAGTATTTT.

The chain employs TRBV7-6 and TRBJ1-5; 10 bases are a match to TRBD1. CDR1 and CDR2 from the germline V gene are SGHVS and FNYEAQ. The CDR3 is made up of 15 amino acids. V shed 5 bases and J 9 bases; nucleotides not matched to a gene: 10. The CDR3 nucleotides read TGTGCCAGCAGCCCAGTGACAGGGGGCGCGGGGCCCCAGCATTTT. It encodes CASSPVTGGAGPQHF.

The chain is built from TRBV7-9 and TRBJ2-3; 8 bases map to TRBD2. Germline CDR1 is SEHNR and CDR2 is FQNEAQ (reference sequence). The CDR3 loop spans 16 amino acids. The ends lost 0 bases at V and 6 bases at J; junction bases unmatched: 8. CDR3 sequence reads: CASSLALAGRWDTQYF. CDR3 coding DNA: TGTGCCAGCAGCTTAGCTCTAGCGGGCCGATGGGATACGCAGTATTTT. Based on the CDR3 plus reference TRBV7-9 and TRBJ2-3, the full variable domain is DTGVSQNPRHKITKRGQNVTFRCDPISEHNRLYWYRQTLGQGPEFLTYFQNEAQLEKSRLLSDRFSAERPKGSFSTLEIQRTEQGDSAMYLCASSLALAGRWDTQYFGPGTRLTVL.

CDR3 nucleotide sequence: TGTGCCAGCAGTTCCCCCGACAGCTACGAGCAGTACTTC. Translated: CASSSPDSYEQYF. The chain combines TRBV6-6 with TRBJ2-7, with a possible D match to TRBD1 (5 bases). Germline CDR1 is MNHNY and CDR2 is SVGAGI (reference sequence). The length of the CDR3 is 13 residues. With 4 bases removed from V and 3 bases from J, the gap between germline ends came to 10 bases.

The rearrangement links TRBV28 to TRBJ1-2, with 9 bases that match TRBD1. Per the germline V gene, CDR1 is MDHEN and CDR2 is SYDVKM. Unmatched junction bases numbered 7, after V lost 3 bases and J lost 5 bases. The CDR3 length is 15 residues. The CDR3 bases are TGTGCCAGCAGTTTCTCACCGGGACAGGGATATGGCTACACCTTC. Its protein product is CASSFSPGQGYGYTF.

The chain employs TRBV11-2 and TRBJ2-1; maybe TRBD2 (7 bases). Germline V gene sequence: CDR1 SGHAT, CDR2 FQNNGV. V lost 4 bases, J lost 7 bases, and 14 bases lay in between. The CDR3 length is 14 residues. The chain's CDR3 is CASSWTAGPNEQFF. The DNA of the CDR3 is TGTGCCAGCAGCTGGACAGCGGGGCCAAATGAGCAGTTCTTC.

V usage is TRBV10-3 and J usage is TRBJ2-1, with TRBD1 matching 11 bases. V lost 5 bases to trimming and J lost 4 bases; unmatched junction nucleotides: 4. The CDR3 runs 15 residues. Germline V lookup: CDR1 ENHRY, CDR2 SYGVKD. CDR3 sequence (DNA): TGTGCCATCAGTAGGGACAGGGGGGTTTACAATGAGCAGTTCTTC. It translates to CAISRDRGVYNEQFF.

V and J are TRBV10-3 and TRBJ1-5; weak D call: TRBD1 (5 bases). Germline CDR1 is ENHRY and CDR2 is SYGVKD. V lost 10 bases to trimming and J lost 7 bases, with 8 bases between them. This CDR3 is 10 amino acids long. Here the CDR3 reads CATGEQPQHF. Written as DNA, the CDR3 is TGTGCCACGGGGGAGCAGCCCCAGCATTTT.

The rearrangement links TRBV2 to TRBJ2-2; 14 bases fit TRBD2. The CDR3 covers 20 residues. V dropped 8 bases and J dropped 0; count of bases not matched to a gene: 14. Per the germline V gene, CDR1 is SNHLY and CDR2 is FYNNEI. The CDR3, as DNA: TGTGCCAGCGATGAGGGGACAGGGACTAGCGGGGGCCCGAACACCGGGGAGCTGTTTTTT. It encodes CASDEGTGTSGGPNTGELFF. The full variable domain, in which reference TRBV2 and TRBJ2-2 provide the parts outside the CDR3, is EPEVTQTPSHQVTQMGQEVILRCVPISNHLYFYWYRQILGQKVEFLVSFYNNEISEKSEIFDDQFSVERPDGSNFTLKIRSTKLEDSAMYFCASDEGTGTSGGPNTGELFFGEGSRLTVL.

This clone showed up just once. The chain's CDR3 is CASSHGRTEAFF. DNA for the CDR3: TGTGCCAGCAGCCATGGGAGGACTGAAGCTTTCTTT. The chain links TRBV28 to TRBJ1-1; D gene ambiguous. The CDR3 runs 12 residues. Trimming pared 6 bases from V and 5 bases from J, leaving 10 bases between. In germline, CDR1 is MDHEN, CDR2 SYDVKM. The full variable domain, its missing parts supplied by reference TRBV28 and TRBJ1-1, is DVKVTQSSRYLVKRTGEKVFLECVQDMDHENMFWYRQDPGLGLRLIYFSYDVKMKEKGDIPEGYSVSREKKERFSLILESASTNQTSMYLCASSHGRTEAFFGQGTRLTVV.

This clone was counted at least ten times. The rearrangement uses TRBV30 and TRBJ2-7, with unresolved D. Germline CDR1 is GTSNPN and CDR2 is SVGIG (reference sequence). This CDR3 is built from 11 residues. V was trimmed by 4 bases and J by 3 bases, leaving 7 bases between them. The DNA for the CDR3 is TGTGCCTGGAATCTAGACTACGAGCAGTACTTC. Amino acids: CAWNLDYEQYF.

The rearrangement uses TRBV20-1 and TRBJ2-7; 12 positions agree with TRBD2. Trimming took 3 bases from V and 3 from J; bases not matched to a gene: 6. This CDR3 spans 15 amino acids. The germline gives CDR1 DFQATT, CDR2 SNEGSKA (reference sequence). CDR3 sequence reads: CSASAPTSGGYEQYF. CDR3 bases: TGCAGTGCTAGTGCCCCGACTAGCGGGGGCTACGAGCAGTACTTC.

V gene TRBV30 combines with J gene TRBJ2-7, with 7 bases that match TRBD2. The CDR3 runs 13 residues. Germline trimming cut 2 bases from V and 1 base from J; bases unmatched to any gene: 2. Germline CDR1 GTSNPN, CDR2 SVGIG (reference sequence). The CDR3 DNA follows: TGTGCCTGGAGTACAGCGGGATCCTACGAGCAGTACTTC. It specifies CAWSTAGSYEQYF.

V and J are TRBV9 and TRBJ1-3; TRBD1 agrees at 8 bases. This CDR3 region has 16 residues. The trim removed 1 base at V and 0 bases at J, leaving 3 bases unmatched. Germline-derived CDR1 and CDR2 are SGDLS and YYNGEE. The CDR3 here is CASSVQGASSGNTIYF. The CDR3 region has the DNA TGTGCCAGCAGCGTACAGGGGGCCAGCTCTGGAAACACCATATATTTT.

The chain links TRBV28 to TRBJ2-3; tentatively, D is TRBD2 (6 bases). Germline values: CDR1 MDHEN, CDR2 SYDVKM. The CDR3 contains 13 residues. This CDR3 reads CSYGGGGTDTQYF. CDR3 nucleotide sequence: TGTTCTTATGGCGGAGGGGGCACAGATACGCAGTATTTT.

The chain uses TRBV5-6 and TRBJ2-7; TRBD2 is a possible D gene (6 bases). The CDR3 loop spans 14 amino acids. CDR1 and CDR2 (germline): SGHDT, YYEEEE. Trimming removed 6 bases at V and 3 bases at J, with 16 bases between. CDR3 protein: CASTPAGIRYEQYF. CDR3 nucleotides: TGTGCCAGCACCCCGGCGGGGATCCGCTACGAGCAGTACTTC.

V usage is TRBV9 and J usage is TRBJ2-1; no definite D call. CDR1 SGDLS and CDR2 YYNGEE come from the germline V gene. Deletions cut 0 bases from V and 8 bases from J, with 9 bases between. The CDR3 has 13 amino acids. Written as DNA, the CDR3 is TGTGCCAGCAGCGTAGCACCCCCAGATGAGCAGTTCTTC. This gives the protein CASSVAPPDEQFF.

The chain employs TRBV6-5 and TRBJ2-7, with D possibly being TRBD2 (5 bases). Trimming took 10 bases from V and 1 from J, leaving 14 bases between them. Germline CDR1 is MNHEY and CDR2 is SVGAGI. This CDR3 comprises 13 residues. CDR3: CATHREYSYEQYF. CDR3 bases: TGTGCCACCCACCGGGAATATTCCTACGAGCAGTACTTC.

The V and J genes are TRBV18 and TRBJ1-2; no clear D. V dropped 3 bases and J dropped 6 bases, with 11 bases sitting between them. Germline-derived CDR1 and CDR2 are KGHSH and LQKENI. This CDR3 is 13 amino acids long. The CDR3 DNA reads TGTGCCAGCTCACCGGAGGAGGTGGATGGCTACACCTTC. It translates to CASSPEEVDGYTF. The variable domain in full, completed from reference TRBV18 and TRBJ1-2, reads NAGVMQNPRHLVRRRGQEARLRCSPMKGHSHVYWYRQLPEEGLKFMVYLQKENIIDESGMPKERFSAEFPKEGPSILRIQQVVRGDSAAYFCASSPEEVDGYTFGSGTRLTVV.

The V gene is TRBV4-3, the J gene TRBJ2-7, with D maybe TRBD2 (6 bases). Germline assignment: CDR1 LGHNA and CDR2 YSLEER. CDR3 length: 16 amino acids. The V and J ends lost 0 bases and 2 bases respectively, with 14 bases between them. Here the CDR3 reads CASSQDGLGGTYEQYF. The CDR3 nucleotides read TGCGCCAGCAGCCAAGATGGACTGGGCGGGACCTACGAGCAGTACTTC.

The J gene is TRBJ2-6, the V gene TRBV28; 9 bases map to TRBD1. With 5 bases clipped from V and 6 bases from J, the junction kept 8 bases outside the gene matches. There are 16 residues in the CDR3. Looked up from germline, CDR1 is MDHEN and CDR2 is SYDVKM. As DNA, the CDR3 is TGTGCCAGCAGTAGGACAGGGGCGTCGGCGGCCAACGTCCTGACTTTC. Translation gives CASSRTGASAANVLTF.

V usage is TRBV9 and J usage is TRBJ2-7; perhaps TRBD1 as D (6 bases). CDR1 and CDR2 from the germline V gene are SGDLS and YYNGEE. The CDR3 contains 14 residues. The V end lost 0 bases, the J end lost 5 bases, and 12 bases lay between the germline ends. CDR3 sequence: CASSVDGGPHEQYF. The CDR3 nucleotides are TGTGCCAGCAGCGTAGATGGGGGCCCCCACGAGCAGTACTTC.

This clone was found once. The chain joins TRBV10-3 to TRBJ2-1; weak D call: TRBD2 (6 bases). The germline V and J ends were trimmed by 2 bases and 4 bases, with 18 bases remaining between them. The germline gives CDR1 ENHRY, CDR2 SYGVKD. This CDR3 contains 17 residues. This CDR3 is CAISERLGGTGYNEQFF. The CDR3 coding sequence is TGTGCCATCAGTGAGCGACTAGGAGGGACGGGGTACAATGAGCAGTTCTTC.

This clone has just a few counts. The chain couples TRBV7-6 to TRBJ1-1; D is ambiguous. The CDR3 is 15 amino acids. Germline values: CDR1 SGHVS, CDR2 FNYEAQ. V lost 1 base to trimming and J lost 0 bases, with 9 bases between them. Here the CDR3 reads CASSLGPEMNTEAFF. Here the CDR3 DNA reads TGTGCCAGCAGCTTAGGTCCGGAGATGAACACTGAAGCTTTCTTT.

The chain couples TRBV6-6 to TRBJ1-2, with 7 bases aligning to TRBD1. Germline-derived CDR1 and CDR2 are MNHNY and SVGAGI (reference sequence). Germline trimming cut 2 bases from V and 0 bases from J; bases unmatched to any gene: 3. This CDR3 is 15 amino acids long. CDR3 DNA sequence: TGTGCCAGCAGTTACGGACAGGAGACTAACTATGGCTACACCTTC. It specifies CASSYGQETNYGYTF.

J is TRBJ1-2 and V is TRBV27; the D gene is possibly TRBD1 (6 bases). Per germline, CDR1 MNHEY and CDR2 SMNVEV (reference sequence). There are 16 residues in the CDR3. Trimming cost V 5 bases and J 4 bases, with 20 bases left between them. The CDR3 nucleotides read TGTGCCAGCAGTCTACAATACTCGGGACACATCTATGGCTACACCTTC. Its protein is CASSLQYSGHIYGYTF.

This clone has more than one count but fewer than ten. The V call is TRBV19, the J call TRBJ1-4, with D tentatively TRBD1 (5 bases). Trimming stripped 3 bases from V and 3 bases from J, with 17 bases between. Germline V gene lookup returns CDR1 LNHDA and CDR2 SQIVND (reference sequence). The CDR3 covers 17 residues. CDR3 in DNA: TGTGCCAGTAGTATGCAGGGCCCCTTTTCGTCTAATGAAAAACTGTTTTTT. It specifies CASSMQGPFSSNEKLFF.

For the CDR3, the DNA is TGTGCCAGCACCGTTCCTGCCAGCACCTTCGGGGGACTAGCGGCGGACAATGAGCAGTTCTTC. It yields the protein CASTVPASTFGGLAADNEQFF. V and J are TRBV27 and TRBJ2-1; 11 bases match TRBD2. Trimming removed 7 bases from V and 5 bases from J; junction bases left unmatched: 25. CDR3 size: 21 residues. CDR1 and CDR2 (germline): MNHEY, SMNVEV (reference sequence).

This CDR3 is CASSVARDRDEQYF. The CDR3 coding sequence is TGTGCCAGCAGCGTAGCCCGGGACAGGGACGAGCAGTACTTC. The chain links TRBV9 to TRBJ2-7; TRBD1 agrees at 9 bases. V was clipped by 0 bases and J by 5 bases; unmatched bases: 3. The CDR3 is 14 amino acids. CDR1 is SGDLS and CDR2 is YYNGEE in the germline V gene.

The V call is TRBV19, the J call TRBJ2-7; 7 nucleotides agree with TRBD1. The CDR3 is made up of 14 amino acids. J was trimmed by 2 bases and V by 4 bases; bases with no gene match: 5. The germline gives CDR1 LNHDA, CDR2 SQIVND (reference sequence). In DNA, the CDR3 is TGTGCCAGTAGTACCCGGGACAGCCCCTACGAGCAGTACTTC. Translated, it gives CASSTRDSPYEQYF. Variable domain in full (rest from reference TRBV19 and TRBJ2-7): DGGITQSPKYLFRKEGQNVTLSCEQNLNHDAMYWYRQDPGQGLRLIYYSQIVNDFQKGDIAEGYSVSREKKESFPLTVTSAQKNPTAFYLCASSTRDSPYEQYFGPGTRLTVT.